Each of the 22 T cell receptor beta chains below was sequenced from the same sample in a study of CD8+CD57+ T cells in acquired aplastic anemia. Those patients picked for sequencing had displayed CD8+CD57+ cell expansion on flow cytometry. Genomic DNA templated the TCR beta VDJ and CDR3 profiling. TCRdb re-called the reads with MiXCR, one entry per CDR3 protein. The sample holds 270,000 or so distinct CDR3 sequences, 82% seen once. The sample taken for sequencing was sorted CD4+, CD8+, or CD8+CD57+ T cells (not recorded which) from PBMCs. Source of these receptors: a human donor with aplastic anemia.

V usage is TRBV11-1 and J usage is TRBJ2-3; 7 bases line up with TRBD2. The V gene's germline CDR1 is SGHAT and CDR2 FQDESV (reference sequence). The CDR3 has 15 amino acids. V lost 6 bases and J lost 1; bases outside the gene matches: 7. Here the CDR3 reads CASRRPGGGTDTQYF. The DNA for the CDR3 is TGTGCCAGCAGGCGACCGGGAGGTGGCACAGATACGCAGTATTTT.

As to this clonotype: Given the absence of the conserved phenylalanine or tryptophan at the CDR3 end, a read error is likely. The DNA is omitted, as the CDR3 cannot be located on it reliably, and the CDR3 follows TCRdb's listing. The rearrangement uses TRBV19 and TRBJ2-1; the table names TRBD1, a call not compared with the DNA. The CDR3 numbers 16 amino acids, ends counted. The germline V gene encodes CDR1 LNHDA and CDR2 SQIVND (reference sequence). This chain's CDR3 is CASSGTGGSSKEQHFV.

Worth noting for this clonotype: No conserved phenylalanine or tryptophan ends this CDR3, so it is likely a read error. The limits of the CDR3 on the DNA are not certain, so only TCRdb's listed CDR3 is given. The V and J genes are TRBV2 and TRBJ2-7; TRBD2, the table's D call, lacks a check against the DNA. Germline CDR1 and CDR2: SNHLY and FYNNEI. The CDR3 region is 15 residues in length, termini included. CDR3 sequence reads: CASSRVGWPNTEAFC.

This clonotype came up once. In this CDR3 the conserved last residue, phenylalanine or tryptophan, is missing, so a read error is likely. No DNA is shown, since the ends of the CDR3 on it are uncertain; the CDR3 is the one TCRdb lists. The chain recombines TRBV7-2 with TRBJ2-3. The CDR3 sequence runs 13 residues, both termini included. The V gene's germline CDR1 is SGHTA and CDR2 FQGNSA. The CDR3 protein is CASSYLGKEQLFG.

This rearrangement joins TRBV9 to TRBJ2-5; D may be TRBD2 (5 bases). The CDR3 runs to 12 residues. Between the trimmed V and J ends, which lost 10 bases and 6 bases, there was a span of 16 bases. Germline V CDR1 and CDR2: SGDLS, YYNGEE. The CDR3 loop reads CAGRGARKTQYF. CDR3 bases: TGTGCCGGCCGGGGAGCTAGGAAGACCCAGTACTTC.

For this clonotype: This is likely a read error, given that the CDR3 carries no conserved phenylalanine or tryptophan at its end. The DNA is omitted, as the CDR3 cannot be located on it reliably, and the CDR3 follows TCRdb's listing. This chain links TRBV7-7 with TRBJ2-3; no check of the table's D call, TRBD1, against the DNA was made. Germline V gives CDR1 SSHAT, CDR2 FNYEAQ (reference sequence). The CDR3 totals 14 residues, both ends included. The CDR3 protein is CASSLSPGNDQQFC.

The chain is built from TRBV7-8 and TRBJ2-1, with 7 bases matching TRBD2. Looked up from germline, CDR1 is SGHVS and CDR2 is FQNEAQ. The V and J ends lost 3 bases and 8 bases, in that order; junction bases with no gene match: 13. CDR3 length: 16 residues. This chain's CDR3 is CASSFPGGRDTDEQFF. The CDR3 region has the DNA TGTGCCAGCAGCTTTCCGGGAGGTCGCGATACGGATGAGCAGTTCTTC.

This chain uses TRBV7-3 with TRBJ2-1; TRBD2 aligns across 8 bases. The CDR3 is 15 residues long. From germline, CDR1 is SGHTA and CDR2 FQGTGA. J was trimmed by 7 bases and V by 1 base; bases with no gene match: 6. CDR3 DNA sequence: TGTGCCAGCAGCTTAATGGCTAGCGGGCGGAATGAGCAGTTCTTC. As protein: CASSLMASGRNEQFF.

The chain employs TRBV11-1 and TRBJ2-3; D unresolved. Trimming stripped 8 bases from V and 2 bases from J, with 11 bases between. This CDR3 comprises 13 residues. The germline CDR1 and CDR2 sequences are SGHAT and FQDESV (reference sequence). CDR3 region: CASGEEATDTQYF. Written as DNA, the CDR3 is TGTGCCAGCGGGGAAGAGGCCACAGATACGCAGTATTTT. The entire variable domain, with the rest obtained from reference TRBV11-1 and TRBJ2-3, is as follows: EAEVAQSPRYKITEKSQAVAFWCDPISGHATLYWYRQILGQGPELLVQFQDESVVDDSQLPKDRFSAERLKGVDSTLKIQPAELGDSAMYLCASGEEATDTQYFGPGTRLTVL.

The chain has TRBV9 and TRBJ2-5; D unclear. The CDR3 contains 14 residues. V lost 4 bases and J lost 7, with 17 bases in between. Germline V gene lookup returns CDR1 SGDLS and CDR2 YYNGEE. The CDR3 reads CASSRESEQLTQYF. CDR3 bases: TGTGCCAGCAGCAGAGAGAGCGAGCAGCTGACCCAGTACTTC.

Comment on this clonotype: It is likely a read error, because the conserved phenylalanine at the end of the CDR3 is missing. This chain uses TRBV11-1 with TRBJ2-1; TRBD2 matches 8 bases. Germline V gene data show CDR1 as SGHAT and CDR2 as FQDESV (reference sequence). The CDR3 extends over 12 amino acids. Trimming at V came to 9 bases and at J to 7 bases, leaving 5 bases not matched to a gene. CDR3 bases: TGTGCCAGAAGACGGGGGGGGAATGAGCAGTTCTCC. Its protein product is CARRRGGNEQFS.

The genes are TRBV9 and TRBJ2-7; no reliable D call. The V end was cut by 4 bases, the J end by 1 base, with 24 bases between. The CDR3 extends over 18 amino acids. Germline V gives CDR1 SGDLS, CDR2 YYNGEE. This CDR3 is CASSLSEKSSEQSYEQYV. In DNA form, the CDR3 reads TGTGCCAGCAGCTTGTCAGAGAAAAGCTCCGAGCAGTCCTACGAGCAGTACGTC.

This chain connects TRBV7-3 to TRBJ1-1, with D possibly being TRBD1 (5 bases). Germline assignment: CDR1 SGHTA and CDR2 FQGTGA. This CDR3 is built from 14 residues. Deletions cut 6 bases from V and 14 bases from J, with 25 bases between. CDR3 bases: TGTGCCAGCAGTCTATCGGGGGAACCGGCTGAGCAGTTCTTT. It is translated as CASSLSGEPAEQFF. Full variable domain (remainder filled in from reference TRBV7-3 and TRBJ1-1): GAGVSQTPSNKVTEKGKYVELRCDPISGHTALYWYRQSLGQGPEFLIYFQGTGAADDSGLPNDRFFAVRPEGSVSTLKIQRTERGDSAVYLCASSLSGEPAEQFFGQGTRLTVV.

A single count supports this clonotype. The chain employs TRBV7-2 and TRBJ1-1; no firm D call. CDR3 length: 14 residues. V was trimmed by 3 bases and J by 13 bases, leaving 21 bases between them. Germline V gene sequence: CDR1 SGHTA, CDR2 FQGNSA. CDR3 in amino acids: CASSFHPDGTALFF. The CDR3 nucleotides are TGTGCCAGCAGCTTTCATCCAGACGGCACAGCACTTTTCTTT.

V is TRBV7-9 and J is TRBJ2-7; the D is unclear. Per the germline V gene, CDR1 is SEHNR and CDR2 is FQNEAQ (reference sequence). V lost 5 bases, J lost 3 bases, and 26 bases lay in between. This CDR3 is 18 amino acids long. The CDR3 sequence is CASSLVSTNETLFYEQYV. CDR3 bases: TGTGCCAGCAGCCTAGTCTCAACTAATGAAACACTGTTCTACGAGCAGTACGTC.

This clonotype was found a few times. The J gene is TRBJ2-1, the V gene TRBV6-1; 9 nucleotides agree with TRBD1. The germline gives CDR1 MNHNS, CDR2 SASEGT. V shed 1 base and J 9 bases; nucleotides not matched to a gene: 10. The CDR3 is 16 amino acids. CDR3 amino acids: CASSEGTGEFLSEQFF. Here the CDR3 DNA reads TGTGCCAGCAGTGAAGGGACAGGGGAGTTCCTTAGTGAGCAGTTCTTC.

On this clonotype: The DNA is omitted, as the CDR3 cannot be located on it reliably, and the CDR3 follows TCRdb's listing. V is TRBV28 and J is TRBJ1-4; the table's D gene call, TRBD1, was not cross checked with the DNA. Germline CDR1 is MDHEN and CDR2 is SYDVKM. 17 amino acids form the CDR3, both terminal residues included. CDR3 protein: CASSTSGQGLSNEKLFF.

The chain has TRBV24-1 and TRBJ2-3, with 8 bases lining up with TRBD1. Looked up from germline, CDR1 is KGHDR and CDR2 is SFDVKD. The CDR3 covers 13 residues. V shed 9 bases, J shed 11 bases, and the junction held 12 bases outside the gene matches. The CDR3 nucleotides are TGTGCCACCGGGGCAGGGGGCACAGAGGAGCAGTATTTT. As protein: CATGAGGTEEQYF.

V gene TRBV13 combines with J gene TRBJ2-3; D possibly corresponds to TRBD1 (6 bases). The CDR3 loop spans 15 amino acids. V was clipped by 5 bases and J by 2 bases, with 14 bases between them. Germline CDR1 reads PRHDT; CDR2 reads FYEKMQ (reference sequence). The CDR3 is CASSVHREDTDTQYF. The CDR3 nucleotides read TGTGCCAGCAGCGTACACAGGGAAGACACAGATACGCAGTATTTT.

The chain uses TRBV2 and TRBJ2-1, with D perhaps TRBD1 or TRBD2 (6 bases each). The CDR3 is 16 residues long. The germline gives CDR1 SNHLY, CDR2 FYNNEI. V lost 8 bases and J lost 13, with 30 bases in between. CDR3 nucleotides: TGTGCCAGCGGGCACGGGGGCAGAGACGGTCAGTATGTTCAGTTCTTC. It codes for CASGHGGRDGQYVQFF.

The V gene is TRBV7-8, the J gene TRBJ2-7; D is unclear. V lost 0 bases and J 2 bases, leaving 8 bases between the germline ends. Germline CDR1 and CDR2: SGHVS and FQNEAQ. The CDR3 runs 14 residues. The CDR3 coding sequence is TGTGCCAGCAGCTTAGCTAGGATCCCCTACGAGCAGTACTTC. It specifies CASSLARIPYEQYF.

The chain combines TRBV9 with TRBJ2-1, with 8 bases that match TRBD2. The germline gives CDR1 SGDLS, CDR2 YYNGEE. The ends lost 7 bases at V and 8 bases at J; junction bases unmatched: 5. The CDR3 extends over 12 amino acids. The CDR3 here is CASRGGGDEQFF. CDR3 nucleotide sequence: TGTGCCAGCCGGGGGGGCGGGGATGAGCAGTTCTTC.